This T cell receptor beta chain emerged from a study of T cell responses to AZD1222 COVID-19 vaccine. This clone was seen once. Method: immunoSEQ multiplex PCR; TCRdb's copy keeps in-frame clones and lacks some. The sample lists roughly 150,000 clones, 75% to 90% seen once, with 8% in the top ten. Germline V gives CDR1 MGHRA, CDR2 YSYEKL. This CDR3 has 12 amino acids. V lost 0 bases to trimming and J lost 11 bases, with 10 bases between them. The chain carries TRBV4-1 and TRBJ1-1; D remains ambiguous. Sequenced here: peripheral blood, sampled on day 0 of AZD1222 vaccination. This TCR was sampled from an adult in good health. The CDR3 here is CASSQDLGSAFF. CDR3 DNA sequence: TGCGCCAGCAGCCAAGATCTGGGTAGCGCTTTCTTT.